The 18 T cell receptor beta chains listed next were all sequenced from one sample in a study of cytomegalovirus exposure and HLA in healthy donors. PCR employed 60 Vbeta and 13 Jbeta primers. TCRdb keeps only in-frame clones here, not all; method: immunoSEQ multiplex PCR. Of fewer than 200,000 clones listed, 84% are singletons. The specimen was PBMCs. These receptors all come from a girl aged 2 to 9 in good health and CMV-seropositive.

The chain combines TRBV28 with TRBJ1-2; perhaps TRBD1 as D (6 bases). Trimming took 4 bases from V and 2 from J, leaving 17 bases between them. CDR1 MDHEN and CDR2 SYDVKM come from the germline V gene. The CDR3 contains 16 residues. The CDR3 nucleotides are TGTGCCAGCAGTTCCCTGCCGGGACACCCAAACTATGGCTACACCTTC. Its translation: CASSSLPGHPNYGYTF.

This chain joins TRBV4-2 and TRBJ2-6; the D gene is possibly TRBD1 (5 bases). Trimming removed 4 bases from V and 0 bases from J, with 10 bases in between. From germline, CDR1 is LGHNA and CDR2 YNFKEQ. The CDR3 length is 16 residues. The CDR3 DNA follows: TGTGCCAGCAGCCTCCAAAGGGGCTCTGGGGCCAACGTCCTGACTTTC. As protein: CASSLQRGSGANVLTF.

The gene calls are TRBV6-1 and TRBJ1-3; D not resolved. Trimming removed 0 bases from V and 0 bases from J, with 6 bases in between. Germline CDR1 reads MNHNS; CDR2 reads SASEGT. CDR3 size: 15 residues. The CDR3 bases are TGTGCCAGCAGTGAAGCAGTACACTCTGGAAACACCATATATTTT. It encodes CASSEAVHSGNTIYF.

A few counts support this clone. The chain uses TRBV25-1 and TRBJ2-5; possible D gene TRBD1, 6 bases. The J call may be incorrect, as the DNA end agrees better with TRBJ2-7. Germline V gives CDR1 MGHDK, CDR2 SYGVNS. The CDR3 extends over 12 amino acids. This CDR3 is CASSRGSYEQYF. For the CDR3, the DNA is TGTGCCAGCAGTAGGGGGTCCTACGAGCAGTACTTC.

V gene TRBV11-2 combines with J gene TRBJ2-1; TRBD1 matches 7 bases. CDR1 and CDR2 from the germline V gene are SGHAT and FQNNGV. CDR3 length: 15 amino acids. V lost 5 bases to trimming and J lost 7 bases; unmatched junction nucleotides: 11. The CDR3 reads CASSRLRGFRNEQFF. The CDR3 nucleotides read TGTGCCAGCAGCAGACTCAGGGGGTTCAGGAATGAGCAGTTCTTC.

The chain recombines TRBV9 with TRBJ2-7, with D perhaps matching TRBD2 (5 bases). Germline values: CDR1 SGDLS, CDR2 YYNGEE. This CDR3 comprises 15 residues. Trimming removed 0 bases at V and 1 base at J, with 11 bases between. The CDR3 loop is CASSVASEGSYEQYF. CDR3 sequence (DNA): TGTGCCAGCAGCGTAGCGTCAGAGGGTTCCTACGAGCAGTACTTC.

The genes are TRBV5-4 and TRBJ2-2, with 9 bases lining up with TRBD1. Germline-derived CDR1 and CDR2 are SGHNT and YYREEE (reference sequence). The CDR3 is 14 residues long. V was pared by 3 bases and J by 5 bases, with 2 bases of the junction left unmatched. The CDR3 bases are TGTGCCAGCAGCTGGACAGGGGAAACCGGGGAGCTGTTTTTT. Amino acids: CASSWTGETGELFF.

The rearrangement joins TRBV6-6 to TRBJ1-5, with 10 bases matching TRBD1. From germline, CDR1 is MNHNY and CDR2 SVGAGI (reference sequence). The V gene end was trimmed by 5 bases and the J gene end by 7 bases; junction bases not matched to a gene: 5. This CDR3 has 14 amino acids. CDR3 protein: CASSPTGGRQPQHF. The CDR3 bases are TGTGCCAGCAGTCCGACAGGGGGCAGACAGCCCCAGCATTTT.

The V call is TRBV7-9, the J call TRBJ2-7, with D maybe TRBD2 (5 bases). CDR1 SEHNR and CDR2 FQNEAQ come from the germline V gene (reference sequence). V lost 3 bases, J lost 1 base, and 7 bases lay in between. The CDR3 length is 13 residues. The DNA for the CDR3 is TGTGCCAGCAGCTTCACTAGTTCCTACGAGCAGTACTTC. Its translation: CASSFTSSYEQYF.

In this sample, this clone turned up a few times. The chain couples TRBV6-1 to TRBJ1-1; D call uncertain. The CDR3 sequence is 15 residues long. Germline assignment: CDR1 MNHNS and CDR2 SASEGT. The V gene lost 0 bases and the J gene lost 6 bases, with 14 bases spanning the gap. The CDR3 region is CASSEALHFGAEAFF. The DNA for the CDR3 is TGTGCCAGCAGTGAAGCGCTTCATTTCGGGGCTGAAGCTTTCTTT.

The rearrangement links TRBV4-1 to TRBJ1-5; D is ambiguous. There are 13 residues in the CDR3. V lost 0 bases and J 7 bases, leaving 7 bases between the germline ends. Germline loops: CDR1 MGHRA, CDR2 YSYEKL. CDR3: CASSQEPRQPQHF. CDR3 coding DNA: TGCGCCAGCAGCCAAGAACCCCGGCAGCCCCAGCATTTT.

This rearrangement joins TRBV14 to TRBJ1-1; 7 positions match TRBD1. This CDR3 contains 14 residues. Per the germline V gene, CDR1 is SGHDN and CDR2 is FVKESK. J gave up 6 bases and V 0 bases, and 4 bases lay outside the gene matches. Written as DNA, the CDR3 is TGTGCCAGCAGCCAAGACTGGGGACAGCCTGAAGCTTTCTTT. Amino acids: CASSQDWGQPEAFF.

The chain combines TRBV10-2 with TRBJ1-1; TRBD1 matches 7 bases. Trimming cost V 6 bases and J 3 bases; bases outside gene matches: 7. Germline loops: CDR1 WSHSY, CDR2 SAAADI. This CDR3 has 14 residues. The CDR3 sequence: CASRDGDSHTEAFF. The CDR3 coding sequence is TGCGCCAGCAGGGACGGGGACAGCCACACTGAAGCTTTCTTT.

The V gene is TRBV19, the J gene TRBJ1-2; 8 bases map to TRBD1. CDR1 is LNHDA, CDR2 SQIVND, per germline (reference sequence). V lost 7 bases, J lost 4 bases, and 8 bases stayed unmatched. The CDR3 covers 14 residues. The CDR3 DNA follows: TGTGCCAGTATGGGGACAGGAGGCCCCTATGGCTACACCTTC. Translation: CASMGTGGPYGYTF.

This clone was counted a single time. The chain has TRBV4-2 and TRBJ2-7; 8 nucleotides align to TRBD1. Trimming took 5 bases from V and 4 from J; bases not matched to a gene: 7. Germline-derived CDR1 and CDR2 are LGHNA and YNFKEQ. The CDR3 runs 14 residues. CDR3 DNA: TGTGCCAGCAGCGTACAGGGGGTGGGTTACGAGCAGTACTTC. This gives the protein CASSVQGVGYEQYF.

V usage is TRBV4-2 and J usage is TRBJ2-5; 8 bases line up with TRBD1. The J call may be mistaken, given a closer DNA end match to TRBJ2-7. The CDR3 has 14 residues. Germline V lookup: CDR1 LGHNA, CDR2 YNFKEQ. The CDR3 DNA reads TGTGCCAGCAGCCATCAGGGGGCAAGGTACGAGCAGTACTTC. This encodes CASSHQGARYEQYF.

The V call is TRBV7-9, the J call TRBJ1-2; TRBD1 matches at 7 bases. CDR1 is SEHNR, CDR2 FQNEAQ, per germline (reference sequence). The CDR3 runs 14 residues. The ends lost 5 bases at V and 5 bases at J; junction bases unmatched: 8. The CDR3 sequence: CASSKTGTEYGYTF. DNA for the CDR3: TGTGCCAGCAGCAAAACCGGGACAGAGTATGGCTACACCTTC.

The J gene is TRBJ2-2, the V gene TRBV7-9; D might be TRBD2 (5 bases). Germline V gene data show CDR1 as SEHNR and CDR2 as FQNEAQ (reference sequence). The CDR3 contains 16 residues. Trimming removed 5 bases from V and 6 bases from J, with 19 bases in between. For the CDR3, the DNA is TGTGCCAGCAGCCAAGGAGGTCGTGGAGTGCCCGGGGAGCTGTTTTTT. It translates to CASSQGGRGVPGELFF.